The 5 T cell receptor beta chains in this list originate from one sample, sequenced in a study of blood T cell repertoires in COVID-19. TCRdb's table, derived via immunoSEQ multiplex PCR, lists solely in-frame clones and lacks some. Of fewer than 35,000 clones listed, around four fifths were seen once; the top ten hold roughly 71%. The source material was peripheral blood. The receptors stem from a man aged 70-80 years with acute or convalescent COVID-19.

The rearrangement joins TRBV5-1 to TRBJ2-7, with 9 nucleotides matching TRBD1. V shed 7 bases, J shed 4 bases, and the junction held 6 bases outside the gene matches. This CDR3 is built from 13 residues. Germline values: CDR1 SGHRS, CDR2 YFSETQ. CDR3: CASGDRVGYEQYF. CDR3 nucleotides: TGCGCCAGCGGGGACAGGGTCGGGTACGAGCAGTACTTC.

The genes are TRBV5-5 and TRBJ1-1; no firm D call. The CDR3 spans 14 residues. CDR1 and CDR2 (germline): SGHKS, YYEKEE (reference sequence). The ends were cut back, 5 bases at V and 0 bases at J, with 11 bases in the middle. CDR3 sequence: CASRLNVMNTEAFF. CDR3 DNA sequence: TGTGCCAGCAGGCTAAACGTCATGAACACTGAAGCTTTCTTT.

This clone appeared once. The rearrangement links TRBV4-1 to TRBJ2-1; the D gene is possibly TRBD1 (6 bases). V lost 2 bases and J 1 base, leaving 18 bases between the germline ends. The CDR3 contains 18 residues. Per the germline V gene, CDR1 is MGHRA and CDR2 is YSYEKL. The CDR3 nucleotides read TGCGCCAGCAGCCAACCTCTCTGGGGGCAGGAGTCCTACAATGAGCAGTTCTTC. Its translation: CASSQPLWGQESYNEQFF.

This sequence joins TRBV6-4 and TRBJ1-2; possibly TRBD1 for D (6 bases). V gave up 3 bases and J gave up 4 bases, with 9 bases separating them. Germline lookup yields CDR1 MRHNA and CDR2 SNTAGT. The CDR3 runs to 13 residues. CDR3 sequence: CASSETGSYGYTF. The CDR3 nucleotides are TGTGCCAGCAGTGAGACAGGAAGCTATGGCTACACCTTC.

This clone has only a few counts. The chain has TRBV10-3 and TRBJ2-2, with a tentative D call TRBD1 (6 bases). Germline loops: CDR1 ENHRY, CDR2 SYGVKD. There are 11 residues in the CDR3. V lost 6 bases and J 8 bases, leaving 7 bases between the germline ends. CDR3 DNA: TGTGCCATCAGCGGGACAGGGGAGCTGTTTTTT. As protein: CAISGTGELFF.